This T cell receptor beta chain was recovered during a study of spatial heterogeneity in lung cancer. Study-level points and caveats: Blood carried ubiquitous expanded tumor TCRs more at resection than follow-up.

Carried by each TCR cDNA molecule was a unique molecular identifier. TCRdb fed the 5' RACE reads into MiXCR, producing one record per CDR3 protein. This table holds tens of thousands of distinct CDR3 sequences, about 7.2% found once. Germline assignment: CDR1 MDHEN and CDR2 SYDVKM. The length of the CDR3 is 16 residues. With V trimmed by 4 bases and J by 2 bases, 9 bases remained unmatched. Time point denoted: sample taken at primary tumor resection. Unsorted whole RNA from tumor, nontumor lung or frozen PBMC underwent sequencing. This clonotype was counted at least ten times. Its target is unknown. The sample here was PBMCs, taken at surgery. The clonotype originates from a female donor with early-stage non-small cell lung cancer. The chain links TRBV28 to TRBJ2-7; the match to TRBD1 covers 9 bases. The CDR3 DNA follows: TGTGCCAGCAGTTCCTCTTGGGACAGGGATCCCTACGAGCAGTACTTC. Protein product: CASSSSWDRDPYEQYF. Using reference TRBV28 and TRBJ2-7 for the parts outside the CDR3, the full variable domain is DVKVTQSSRYLVKRTGEKVFLECVQDMDHENMFWYRQDPGLGLRLIYFSYDVKMKEKGDIPEGYSVSREKKERFSLILESASTNQTSMYLCASSSSWDRDPYEQYFGPGTRLTVT.